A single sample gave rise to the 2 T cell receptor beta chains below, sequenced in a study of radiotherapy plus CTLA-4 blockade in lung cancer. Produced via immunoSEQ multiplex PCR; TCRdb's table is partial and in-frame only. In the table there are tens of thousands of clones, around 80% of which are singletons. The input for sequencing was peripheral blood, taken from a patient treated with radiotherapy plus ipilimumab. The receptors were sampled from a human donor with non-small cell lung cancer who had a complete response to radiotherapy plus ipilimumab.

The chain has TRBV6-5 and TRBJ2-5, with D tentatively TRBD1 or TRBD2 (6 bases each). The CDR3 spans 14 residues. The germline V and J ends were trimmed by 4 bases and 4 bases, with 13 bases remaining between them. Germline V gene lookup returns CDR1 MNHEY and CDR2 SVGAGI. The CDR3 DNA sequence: TGTGCCAGCAGTTCGGCGGAGGGGGGAGAGACCCAGTACTTC. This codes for CASSSAEGGETQYF.

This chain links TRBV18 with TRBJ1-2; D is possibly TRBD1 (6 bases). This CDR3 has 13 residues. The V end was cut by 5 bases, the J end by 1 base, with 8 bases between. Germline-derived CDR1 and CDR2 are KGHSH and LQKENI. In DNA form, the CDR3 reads TGTGCCAGCTCAGAGGACAGTAACTATGGCTACACCTTC. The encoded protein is CASSEDSNYGYTF.